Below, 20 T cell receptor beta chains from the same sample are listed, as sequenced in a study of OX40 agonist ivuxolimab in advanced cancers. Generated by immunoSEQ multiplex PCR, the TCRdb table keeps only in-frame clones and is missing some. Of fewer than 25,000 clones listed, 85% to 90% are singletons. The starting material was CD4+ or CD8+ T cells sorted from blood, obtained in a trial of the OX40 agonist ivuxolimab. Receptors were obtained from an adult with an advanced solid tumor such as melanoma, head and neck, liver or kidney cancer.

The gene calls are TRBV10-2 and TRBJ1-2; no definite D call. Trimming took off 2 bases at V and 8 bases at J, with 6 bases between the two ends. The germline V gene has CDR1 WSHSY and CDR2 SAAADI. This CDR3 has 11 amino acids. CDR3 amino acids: CASSEAGGYTF. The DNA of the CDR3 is TGCGCCAGCAGTGAGGCAGGAGGCTACACCTTC.

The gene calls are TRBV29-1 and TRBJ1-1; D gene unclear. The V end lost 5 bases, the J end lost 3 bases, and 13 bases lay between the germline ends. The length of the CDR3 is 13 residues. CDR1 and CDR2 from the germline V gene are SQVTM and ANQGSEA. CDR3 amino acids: CSVFFVQHTEAFF. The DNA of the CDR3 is TGCAGCGTTTTCTTCGTCCAGCACACTGAAGCTTTCTTT.

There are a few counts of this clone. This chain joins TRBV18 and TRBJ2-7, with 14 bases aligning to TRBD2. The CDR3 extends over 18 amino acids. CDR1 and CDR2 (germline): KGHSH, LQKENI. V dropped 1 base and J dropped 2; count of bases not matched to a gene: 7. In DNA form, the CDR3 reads TGTGCCAGCTCACCACAGACTAGCGGGAGGGCCCGTACCTACGAGCAGTACTTC. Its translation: CASSPQTSGRARTYEQYF.

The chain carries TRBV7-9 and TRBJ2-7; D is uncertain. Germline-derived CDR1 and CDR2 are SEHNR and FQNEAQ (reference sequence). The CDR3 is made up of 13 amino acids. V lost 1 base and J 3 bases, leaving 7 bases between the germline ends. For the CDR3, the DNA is TGTGCCAGCAGCTTAGGAGCACACTACGAGCAGTACTTC. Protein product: CASSLGAHYEQYF.

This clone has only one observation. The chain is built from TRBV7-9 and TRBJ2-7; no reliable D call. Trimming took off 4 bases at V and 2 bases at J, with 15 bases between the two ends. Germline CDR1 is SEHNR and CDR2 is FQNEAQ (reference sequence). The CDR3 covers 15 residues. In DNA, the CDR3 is TGTGCCAGCAGCTCCCCCAATACGAAGGCCTACGAGCAGTACTTC. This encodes CASSSPNTKAYEQYF.

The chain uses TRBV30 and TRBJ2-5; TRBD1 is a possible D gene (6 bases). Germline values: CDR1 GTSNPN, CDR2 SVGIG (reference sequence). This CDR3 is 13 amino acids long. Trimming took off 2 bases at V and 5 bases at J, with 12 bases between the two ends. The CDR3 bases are TGTGCCTGGAGTTCCGGGACATTGGAGACCCAGTACTTC. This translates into CAWSSGTLETQYF.

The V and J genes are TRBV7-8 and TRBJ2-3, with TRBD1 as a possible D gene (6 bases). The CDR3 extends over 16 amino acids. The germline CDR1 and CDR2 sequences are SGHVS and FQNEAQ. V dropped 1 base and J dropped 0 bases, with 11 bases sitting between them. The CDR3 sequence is CASSLVGTTSTDTQYF. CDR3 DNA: TGTGCCAGCAGCTTAGTAGGGACAACTAGCACAGATACGCAGTATTTT.

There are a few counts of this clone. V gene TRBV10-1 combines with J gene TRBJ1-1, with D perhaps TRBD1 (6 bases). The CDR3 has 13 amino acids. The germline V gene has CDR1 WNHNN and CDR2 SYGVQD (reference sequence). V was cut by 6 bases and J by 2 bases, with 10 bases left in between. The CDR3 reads CASSGTSNTEAFF. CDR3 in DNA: TGCGCCAGCAGCGGGACATCAAACACTGAAGCTTTCTTT.

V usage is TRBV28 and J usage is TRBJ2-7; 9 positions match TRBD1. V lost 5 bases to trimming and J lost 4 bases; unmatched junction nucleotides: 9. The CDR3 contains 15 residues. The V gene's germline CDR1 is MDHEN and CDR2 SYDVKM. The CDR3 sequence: CASSGRDRDIYEQYF. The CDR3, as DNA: TGTGCCAGCAGTGGAAGGGACAGGGACATTTACGAGCAGTACTTC.

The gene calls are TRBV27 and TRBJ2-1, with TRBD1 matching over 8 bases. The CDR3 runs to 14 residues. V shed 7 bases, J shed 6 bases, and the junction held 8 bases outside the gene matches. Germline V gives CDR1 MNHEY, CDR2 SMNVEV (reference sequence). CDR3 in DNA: TGTGCCAGCACCCCCGGGACAGGTCCCAATGAGCAGTTCTTC. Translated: CASTPGTGPNEQFF.

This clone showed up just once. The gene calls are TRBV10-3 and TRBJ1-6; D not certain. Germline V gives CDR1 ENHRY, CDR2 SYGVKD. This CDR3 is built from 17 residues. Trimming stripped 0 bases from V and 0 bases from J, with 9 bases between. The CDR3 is CAISESYRSSYNSPLHF. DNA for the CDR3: TGTGCCATCAGTGAGTCGTACCGAAGCTCCTATAATTCACCCCTCCACTTT.

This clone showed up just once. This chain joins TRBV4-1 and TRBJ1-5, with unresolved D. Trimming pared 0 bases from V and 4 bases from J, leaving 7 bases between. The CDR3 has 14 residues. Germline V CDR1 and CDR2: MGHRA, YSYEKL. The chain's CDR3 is CASSQELGNQPQHF. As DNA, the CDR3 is TGCGCCAGCAGCCAAGAACTCGGAAATCAGCCCCAGCATTTT.

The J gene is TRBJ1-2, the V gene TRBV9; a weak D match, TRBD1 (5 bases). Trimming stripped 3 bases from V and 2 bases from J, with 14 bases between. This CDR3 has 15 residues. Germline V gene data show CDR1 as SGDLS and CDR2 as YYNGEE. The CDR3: CASSGGDGQNYGYTF. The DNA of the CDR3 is TGTGCCAGCAGCGGAGGGGACGGCCAAAACTATGGCTACACCTTC.

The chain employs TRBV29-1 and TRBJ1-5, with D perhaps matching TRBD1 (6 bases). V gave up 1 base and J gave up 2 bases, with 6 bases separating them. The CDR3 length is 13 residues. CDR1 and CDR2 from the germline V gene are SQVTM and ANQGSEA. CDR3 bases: TGCAGCGTTGAAGCAGGGGGCAATCAGCCCCAGCATTTT. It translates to CSVEAGGNQPQHF.

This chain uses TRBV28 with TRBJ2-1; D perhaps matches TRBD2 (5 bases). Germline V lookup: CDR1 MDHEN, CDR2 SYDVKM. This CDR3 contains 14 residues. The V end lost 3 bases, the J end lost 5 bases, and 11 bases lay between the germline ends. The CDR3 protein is CASSFLRRDNEQFF. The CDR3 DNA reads TGTGCCAGCAGTTTCTTGCGGCGGGACAATGAGCAGTTCTTC.

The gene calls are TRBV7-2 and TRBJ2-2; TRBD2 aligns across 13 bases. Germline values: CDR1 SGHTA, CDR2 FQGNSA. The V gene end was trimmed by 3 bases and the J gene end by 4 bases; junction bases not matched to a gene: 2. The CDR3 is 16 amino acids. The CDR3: CASSFGLAGVTGELFF. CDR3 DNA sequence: TGTGCCAGCAGCTTCGGACTAGCGGGAGTCACCGGGGAGCTGTTTTTT. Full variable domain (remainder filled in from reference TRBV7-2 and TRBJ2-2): GAGVSQSPSNKVTEKGKDVELRCDPISGHTALYWYRQSLGQGLEFLIYFQGNSAPDKSGLPSDRFSAERTGGSVSTLTIQRTQQEDSAVYLCASSFGLAGVTGELFFGEGSRLTVL.

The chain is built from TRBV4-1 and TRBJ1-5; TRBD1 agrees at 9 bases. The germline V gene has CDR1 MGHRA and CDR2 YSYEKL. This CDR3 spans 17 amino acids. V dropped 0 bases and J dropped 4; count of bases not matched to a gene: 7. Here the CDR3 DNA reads TGCGCCAGCAGCCAAGATCCCGTGGGGACAGGGAATCAGCCCCAGCATTTT. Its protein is CASSQDPVGTGNQPQHF.

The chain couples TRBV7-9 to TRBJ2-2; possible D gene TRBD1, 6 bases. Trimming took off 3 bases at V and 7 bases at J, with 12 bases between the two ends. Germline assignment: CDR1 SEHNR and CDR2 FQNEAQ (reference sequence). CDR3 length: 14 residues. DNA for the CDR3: TGTGCCAGCAGCTTTCAGGGGAAACGCGGGGAGCTGTTTTTT. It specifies CASSFQGKRGELFF.

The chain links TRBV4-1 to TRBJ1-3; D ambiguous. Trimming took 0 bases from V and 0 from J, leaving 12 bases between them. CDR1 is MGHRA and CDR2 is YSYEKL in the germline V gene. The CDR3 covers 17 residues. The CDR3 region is CASSQDNTYFSGNTIYF. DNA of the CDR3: TGCGCCAGCAGCCAAGATAACACGTACTTCTCTGGAAACACCATATATTTT.

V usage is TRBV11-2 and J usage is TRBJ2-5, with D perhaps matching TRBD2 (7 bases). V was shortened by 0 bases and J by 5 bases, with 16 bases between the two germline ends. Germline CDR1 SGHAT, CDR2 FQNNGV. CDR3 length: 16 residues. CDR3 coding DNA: TGTGCCAGCAGCTTAGAGTGGGGGGGCGATCGGGAGACCCAGTACTTC. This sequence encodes CASSLEWGGDRETQYF.